This TCR beta chain was sequenced during a study of T cell responses to AZD1222 COVID-19 vaccine. Measured with immunoSEQ multiplex PCR; TCRdb has only the in-frame clones, and not every one. Here the sample spans around 80,000 clones, about four fifths being singletons. Findings and limits, study-wide: With dominance at 160-218 and 743-854, vaccine-associated CD4 TCRs spanned spike. Donors were largely white British and mainly female; clonal diversity was possibly underestimated.

About this clone: Its antigen is currently unknown.

The CDR3 contains 16 residues. Germline V lookup: CDR1 PRHDT, CDR2 FYEKMQ (reference sequence). Unmatched junction bases numbered 9, after V lost 5 bases and J lost 5 bases. This sample comprised peripheral blood, obtained 28 days after the second AZD1222 dose. V gene TRBV13 combines with J gene TRBJ2-3, with 11 bases that match TRBD2. This clonotype was obtained from an adult who received the AZD1222 COVID-19 vaccine. CDR3 nucleotides: TGTGCCAGCAGCCGGGGACTAGCGGAAGGGGGAGATACGCAGTATTTT. It is translated as CASSRGLAEGGDTQYF.